This TCR beta chain was recorded in a study of patients and donors after allogeneic stem cell transplantation (dated by TCRdb to 2018 to 2020). Library preparation employed RT-PCR. The sequencer was a NextSeq 550. Through fastp at Q25 and MiXCR, TCRdb rebuilt clones from the public reads, retaining in-frame beta chains. Entries are consolidated by CDR3 protein sequence, retaining the most common genes and DNA. The sample table shows about 400,000 distinct CDR3 sequences, and 16% are seen once. Clones ranked in the top ten supply less than 8% of the sample. This clonotype was observed a handful of times. Its binding antigen is unknown. It has no much larger one-base neighbor in the sample; base qualities were not kept. Here V drops 4 bases and J drops 3 bases, and the junction holds 3 bases not matched to any gene. Counted from cysteine to phenylalanine, this CDR3 has 13 amino acids. Just the 39-base CDR3 DNA is kept, in frame starting at base 1. Looking up the germline V gene yields CDR1 SGHRS and CDR2 YFSETQ.

The origin of this receptor is a human donor who was either an allogeneic HSCT recipient or a stem cell or donor lymphocyte infusion donor (not recorded which). It is not recorded whose cells these are; they may come from a transplant donor. Sequenced input: blood, either unsorted or a sorted T cell fraction (not recorded which). The V and J genes are TRBV5-1 and TRBJ2-7; 8 junctional bases match TRBD1. The CDR3 has the sequence CASSGTGLYEQYF. The sequenced DNA: TGCGCCAGCAGCGGGACAGGACTCTACGAGCAGTACTTC.